This entry lists 20 T cell receptor beta chains sequenced from one sample in a study of Ad26.COV2.S vaccination and SARS-CoV-2 variants. Profiling relied on immunoSEQ multiplex PCR, and the TCRdb table lists in-frame clones only, not all of them. The repertoire includes 85,000 to 95,000 clones, under 90% of them detected once, and about 16% sits in the top ten. The sequencing used peripheral blood, collected after recovery from COVID-19. These receptors were taken from a human donor who had recovered from COVID-19.

V is TRBV7-9 and J is TRBJ2-1; 8 bases map to TRBD2. J was trimmed by 2 bases and V by 4 bases; bases with no gene match: 7. CDR1 is SEHNR, CDR2 FQNEAQ, per germline (reference sequence). The CDR3 loop spans 16 amino acids. CDR3 DNA: TGTGCCAGCAGCTCTGGGGTAGCGGGAACCTACAATGAGCAGTTCTTC. Its translation: CASSSGVAGTYNEQFF.

This clone has a single count. V and J are TRBV7-2 and TRBJ2-4, with D unclear. The CDR3 contains 13 residues. CDR1 SGHTA and CDR2 FQGNSA come from the germline V gene. Trimming took off 1 base at V and 7 bases at J, with 8 bases between the two ends. CDR3 amino acids: CASSLEPGNIQYF. CDR3 coding DNA: TGTGCCAGCAGCTTAGAGCCTGGTAACATTCAGTACTTC.

The chain employs TRBV7-8 and TRBJ2-7, with D uncertain. CDR1 SGHVS and CDR2 FQNEAQ come from the germline V gene. This CDR3 spans 12 amino acids. V lost 8 bases and J lost 0, with 8 bases in between. The CDR3 DNA reads TGTGCCAGCTTCGACATCTCCTACGAGCAGTACTTC. Translation gives CASFDISYEQYF.

This clone was picked up one time. The V call is TRBV4-3, the J call TRBJ2-7, with 7 nucleotides matching TRBD1. The CDR3 sequence is 16 residues long. Germline V gene lookup returns CDR1 LGHNA and CDR2 YSLEER. The junction had 9 bases not matched to a gene; V was cut back by 0 bases and J by 4 bases. The DNA for the CDR3 is TGCGCCAGCAGCCAAGATGTAAGAGGGGGCACGTACGAGCAGTACTTC. The encoded protein is CASSQDVRGGTYEQYF.

This clone was counted once. This chain uses TRBV11-3 with TRBJ2-7; D not certain. Trimming cost V 0 bases and J 2 bases, with 11 bases left between them. Germline CDR1 SGHNT, CDR2 YENEEA. The CDR3 runs to 15 residues. The DNA of the CDR3 is TGTGCCAGCAGCTTAGAAAGAGGCAGAGCCTACGAGCAGTACTTC. It translates to CASSLERGRAYEQYF. Combining the CDR3 with reference TRBV11-3 and TRBJ2-7 gives the whole variable domain EAGVVQSPRYKIIEKKQPVAFWCNPISGHNTLYWYLQNLGQGPELLIRYENEEAVDDSQLPKDRFSAERLKGVDSTLKIQPAELGDSAVYLCASSLERGRAYEQYFGPGTRLTVT.

The V gene is TRBV23-1, the J gene TRBJ2-3; weak D call: TRBD2 (7 bases). TRBV23-1 is recorded as an ORF, its role being uncertain. The CDR3 loop spans 14 amino acids. Trimming pared 11 bases from V and 6 bases from J, leaving 21 bases between. CDR3 DNA: TGCGCCCCCGGGGGGTGCAGGGGTGAGGATACGCAGTATTTT. It translates to CAPGGCRGEDTQYF.

CDR3 sequence (DNA): TGTGCCAGCACGATGAATGAAAAACTGTTTTTT. Protein product: CASTMNEKLFF. The chain couples TRBV6-5 to TRBJ1-4; D is uncertain. V was cut by 7 bases and J by 5 bases, with 5 bases left in between. The CDR3 has 11 residues. Germline V gene lookup returns CDR1 MNHEY and CDR2 SVGAGI.

The CDR3 bases are TGTGCCAGCAGCCCTTCCCCGCGGGAGGACCGGGAGCAGTACTTC. Translation gives CASSPSPREDREQYF. The chain employs TRBV2 and TRBJ2-7, with TRBD2 matching 8 bases. The CDR3 spans 15 residues. J gave up 7 bases and V 6 bases, and 14 bases lay outside the gene matches. Germline V gives CDR1 SNHLY, CDR2 FYNNEI.

This clone was observed many times. This chain uses TRBV6-5 with TRBJ1-5; weak D call: TRBD1 (6 bases). Germline V lookup: CDR1 MNHEY, CDR2 SVGAGI. With 8 bases removed from V and 7 bases from J, the gap between germline ends came to 15 bases. The CDR3 totals 13 residues. The CDR3 DNA reads as TGTGCCAGCGGGGGCTCGTTTGACCAGCCCCAGCATTTT. It codes for CASGGSFDQPQHF.

This chain links TRBV21-1 with TRBJ2-7; the table's D call, TRBD1, has no DNA check behind it. TRBV21-1 is a pseudogene segment. CDR3 length: 16 residues. Written as DNA, the CDR3 is TGTGCCAGCAGCAATGAAAGGGGTAACTCGATCTACGAGCAGTACTTC. Amino acids: CASSNERGNSIYEQYF.

CDR3 protein: CASSSWGRTEAFF. CDR3 nucleotide sequence: TGTGCCAGCAGCTCTTGGGGTCGCACTGAAGCTTTCTTT. The chain carries TRBV7-2 and TRBJ1-1; D is unclear. CDR1 is SGHTA, CDR2 FQGNSA, per germline. The V end was cut by 4 bases, the J end by 4 bases, with 10 bases between. The CDR3 sequence is 13 residues long.

The rearrangement links TRBV11-2 to TRBJ2-3; TRBD2 matches at 10 bases. The CDR3 runs to 18 residues. The germline CDR1 and CDR2 sequences are SGHAT and FQNNGV. V lost 7 bases to trimming and J lost 3 bases; unmatched junction nucleotides: 16. DNA for the CDR3: TGTGCCAGCACCAAATATTTCAGCGGGAGGGCTTGGACAGATACGCAGTATTTT. It specifies CASTKYFSGRAWTDTQYF.

The genes are TRBV24-1 and TRBJ2-5; no clear D gene. CDR1 KGHDR and CDR2 SFDVKD come from the germline V gene. The CDR3 runs 11 residues. The V gene lost 1 base and the J gene lost 8 bases, with 4 bases spanning the gap. The CDR3 DNA sequence: TGTGCCACCAGTGATTTAATCACCCAGTACTTC. Protein sequence: CATSDLITQYF.

The chain links TRBV5-5 to TRBJ1-1; TRBD1 matches 11 bases. The CDR3 sequence is 15 residues long. V shed 3 bases and J 6 bases; nucleotides not matched to a gene: 7. Germline V gene lookup returns CDR1 SGHKS and CDR2 YYEKEE (reference sequence). The CDR3 bases are TGTGCCAGCAGCTCGGAACGGACAGGGGGCTCTGAAGCTTTCTTT. Translation gives CASSSERTGGSEAFF.

The rearrangement joins TRBV7-2 to TRBJ2-1; the D gene could be TRBD1 or TRBD2 (6 bases each). CDR3 length: 16 amino acids. The V end was cut by 1 base, the J end by 9 bases, with 19 bases between. Looked up from germline, CDR1 is SGHTA and CDR2 is FQGNSA. The CDR3 is CASSLVAGKGGGEQFF. In DNA, the CDR3 is TGTGCCAGCAGCTTAGTGGCGGGTAAGGGGGGTGGTGAGCAGTTCTTC. Full variable domain (outside the CDR3, taken from reference TRBV7-2 and TRBJ2-1): GAGVSQSPSNKVTEKGKDVELRCDPISGHTALYWYRQSLGQGLEFLIYFQGNSAPDKSGLPSDRFSAERTGGSVSTLTIQRTQQEDSAVYLCASSLVAGKGGGEQFFGPGTRLTVL.

The chain recombines TRBV4-2 with TRBJ2-1; weak D call: TRBD2 (6 bases). V lost 2 bases, J lost 7 bases, and 15 bases lay in between. Germline V gene data show CDR1 as LGHNA and CDR2 as YNFKEQ. The CDR3 consists of 15 residues. CDR3 region: CASSQRGGARNEQFF. CDR3 nucleotide sequence: TGTGCCAGCAGCCAACGGGGCGGGGCTCGTAATGAGCAGTTCTTC.

Here the CDR3 DNA reads TGTGCCAGCAGTTTTTCGGGAGCGAACACTGAAGCTTTCTTT. Translation: CASSFSGANTEAFF. The chain recombines TRBV28 with TRBJ1-1; D not certain. This CDR3 contains 14 residues. Trimming took off 3 bases at V and 1 base at J, with 9 bases between the two ends. The germline gives CDR1 MDHEN, CDR2 SYDVKM.

This chain uses TRBV7-2 with TRBJ2-7; weak D call: TRBD1 (5 bases). Looked up from germline, CDR1 is SGHTA and CDR2 is FQGNSA. There are 14 residues in the CDR3. V lost 3 bases and J lost 0, with 9 bases in between. CDR3 sequence: CASSLVTGSYEQYF. The DNA of the CDR3 is TGTGCCAGCAGCTTGGTTACAGGCTCCTACGAGCAGTACTTC.

The chain carries TRBV5-6 and TRBJ1-5; D perhaps matches TRBD1 (5 bases). CDR1 is SGHDT, CDR2 YYEEEE, per germline. V was pared by 3 bases and J by 6 bases, with 16 bases between. The CDR3 extends over 15 amino acids. CDR3 sequence (DNA): TGTGCCAGCAGCTACTACCAGGGAGGTATTCAGCCCCAGCATTTT. It encodes CASSYYQGGIQPQHF.

In nucleotides, the CDR3 is TGTGCCAGCAGTTTGGGTCCACCGGGGCACTATGGCTACACCTTC. Translated: CASSLGPPGHYGYTF. The J gene is TRBJ1-2, the V gene TRBV28; D may be TRBD1 (5 bases). V gave up 3 bases and J gave up 3 bases, with 14 bases separating them. CDR1 and CDR2 (germline): MDHEN, SYDVKM. The CDR3 is made up of 15 amino acids.